Below, 11 T cell receptor beta chains from the same sample are listed, as sequenced in a study of a mutant IDH1 vaccine in newly diagnosed glioma. Only in-frame clones appear in the TCRdb table, and some are missing; sequencing was by immunoSEQ multiplex PCR. This sample carries 30,000 to 40,000 clones, more than 80% of them seen once, and the ten largest clones take about 5%. Sample time point: week 23, last vaccination. Doses consisted of 300 ug of mutant IDH1 20-mer peptide each, paired with topical imiquimod. Which antigens these TCRs recognize remains unknown. The starting material was PBMCs, obtained from a glioma patient whose treatment included an IDH1 peptide vaccine. Source of these receptors: a man aged 40-49 years with glioma.

This clone has just one count. The chain has TRBV7-9 and TRBJ2-5; maybe TRBD2 (5 bases). There are 14 residues in the CDR3. The V gene's germline CDR1 is SEHNR and CDR2 FQNEAQ (reference sequence). Between the trimmed V and J ends, which lost 4 bases and 5 bases, there was a span of 14 bases. In DNA form, the CDR3 reads TGTGCCAGCAGCTCCCCCCTAGCACGGGAGACCCAGTACTTC. Its protein product is CASSSPLARETQYF.

The chain joins TRBV6-1 to TRBJ2-4; D unresolved. The germline V gene has CDR1 MNHNS and CDR2 SASEGT. Deletions cut 5 bases from V and 1 base from J, with 3 bases between. The CDR3 totals 12 residues. This CDR3 is CASSRAKNIQYF. The CDR3 nucleotides read TGTGCCAGCAGTAGGGCCAAAAACATTCAGTACTTC.

The genes are TRBV5-1 and TRBJ2-5; 9 nucleotides align to TRBD1. Near its end, the DNA agrees better with TRBJ2-7, so the J call may be wrong. From germline, CDR1 is SGHRS and CDR2 YFSETQ. The CDR3 runs to 15 residues. The CDR3 region is CASSPGTGKTYEQYF. The CDR3 DNA reads TGCGCCAGCAGCCCAGGGACAGGGAAAACCTACGAGCAGTACTTC.

The chain is built from TRBV5-1 and TRBJ1-6; maybe TRBD1 (5 bases). The V end was cut by 0 bases, the J end by 10 bases, with 17 bases between. Looked up from germline, CDR1 is SGHRS and CDR2 is YFSETQ. The CDR3 sequence is 16 residues long. CDR3 bases: TGCGCCAGCAGCTTGGCCACGCAGGGCCCTGGGTCACCCCTCCACTTT. Translated: CASSLATQGPGSPLHF. Together with reference TRBV5-1 and TRBJ1-6, the CDR3 gives the full variable domain: KAGVTQTPRYLIKTRGQQVTLSCSPISGHRSVSWYQQTPGQGLQFLFEYFSETQRNKGNFPGRFSGRQFSNSRSEMNVSTLELGDSALYLCASSLATQGPGSPLHFGNGTRLTVT.

This chain uses TRBV6-6 with TRBJ1-5; weak D call: TRBD1 (6 bases). Per germline, CDR1 MNHNY and CDR2 SVGAGI (reference sequence). This CDR3 is built from 14 residues. Trimming pared 6 bases from V and 3 bases from J, leaving 12 bases between. CDR3 region: CASRAGQHNQPQHF. For the CDR3, the DNA is TGTGCCAGCAGAGCCGGACAGCACAATCAGCCCCAGCATTTT.

The J gene is TRBJ1-2, the V gene TRBV6-5, with D possibly being TRBD1 (5 bases). Trimming removed 7 bases at V and 7 bases at J, with 13 bases between. Germline CDR1 reads MNHEY; CDR2 reads SVGAGI. This CDR3 has 12 residues. This chain's CDR3 is CASKQEGGGYTF. The DNA for the CDR3 is TGTGCCAGCAAACAGGAGGGCGGTGGCTACACCTTC.

Only a few counts were recorded for this clone. This chain joins TRBV5-5 and TRBJ2-7; possibly TRBD1 for D (6 bases). The CDR3 length is 14 residues. V lost 4 bases and J lost 2, with 13 bases in between. CDR1 and CDR2 (germline): SGHKS, YYEKEE (reference sequence). The CDR3: CASSRDQGTYEQYF. CDR3 sequence (DNA): TGTGCCAGCAGCCGGGACCAGGGGACCTACGAGCAGTACTTC.

The chain joins TRBV9 to TRBJ2-3; 7 bases line up with TRBD1. CDR3 length equals 14 residues. Looked up from germline, CDR1 is SGDLS and CDR2 is YYNGEE. The junction had 9 bases not matched to a gene; V was cut back by 4 bases and J by 7 bases. The CDR3 spells CASSTQQGSNTQYF. For the CDR3, the DNA is TGTGCCAGCAGCACACAACAGGGGTCAAATACGCAGTATTTT.

The chain combines TRBV6-5 with TRBJ2-1, with D possibly TRBD2 on 5 matching bases. CDR1 and CDR2 (germline): MNHEY, SVGAGI. The CDR3 extends over 15 amino acids. Trimming took off 0 bases at V and 7 bases at J, with 13 bases between the two ends. CDR3 bases: TGTGCCAGCAGTTACTCGACGGGGTCGGGTAATGAGCAGTTCTTC. Encoded protein: CASSYSTGSGNEQFF.

J is TRBJ2-5 and V is TRBV7-2; 7 bases match TRBD2. The V gene's germline CDR1 is SGHTA and CDR2 FQGNSA. The CDR3 consists of 15 residues. The junction had 7 bases not matched to a gene; V was cut back by 2 bases and J by 4 bases. CDR3 nucleotides: TGTGCCAGCAGCTTATTTCGACTAGCCGGAGAGACCCAGTACTTC. Its translation is CASSLFRLAGETQYF.

V gene TRBV7-2 combines with J gene TRBJ2-7, with TRBD2 matching 8 bases. The CDR3 extends over 14 amino acids. V gave up 6 bases and J gave up 2 bases; unmatched junction bases: 6. Germline V lookup: CDR1 SGHTA, CDR2 FQGNSA. CDR3 amino acids: CASSSQRGTYEQYF. The CDR3 nucleotides read TGTGCCAGCAGTTCGCAGCGGGGGACCTACGAGCAGTACTTC.